The TCR beta chain under discussion was sequenced for a study of blood T cell repertoires in COVID-19. Measured with immunoSEQ multiplex PCR; TCRdb has only the in-frame clones, and not every one. The data show under 60,000 clones, around nine tenths seen once. Sequencing was carried out using peripheral blood. This sequence was found in a man aged 50 to 60 with acute or convalescent COVID-19.

This chain's CDR3 is CASTGFTNEKLFF. DNA for the CDR3: TGTGCCAGTACAGGGTTCACTAATGAAAAACTGTTTTTT. The V and J genes are TRBV19 and TRBJ1-4; the D gene is possibly TRBD1 (5 bases). The CDR3 covers 13 residues. V was clipped by 7 bases and J by 2 bases, with 8 bases between them. From germline, CDR1 is LNHDA and CDR2 SQIVND (reference sequence).